What follows is one TCR beta chain and its context. Its cognate antigen is unknown. This sample is drawn from a study of cytomegalovirus exposure and HLA in healthy donors. Study-wide results and limits: Through in vitro validation, three CMV-associated chains were shown to be specific for CMV antigens. Cytomegalovirus association was listed for 164 TCR beta chains.

The ends lost 4 bases at V and 3 bases at J; junction bases unmatched: 1. Germline V gives CDR1 LGHNA, CDR2 YNFKEQ. The CDR3 is made up of 14 amino acids. TCRdb's copy holds only in-frame clones and misses some; the assay was immunoSEQ multiplex PCR. Of 130,000 or so clones in the sample, roughly nine tenths were seen once. The donors were in the roughly 120-subject validation cohort; that cohort was separate from the roughly 680-subject first cohort. The receptor was derived from a man aged 25-45 years in good health and CMV-seronegative. The chain combines TRBV4-2 with TRBJ2-1; TRBD1 aligns across 9 bases. Input material: PBMCs. Written as DNA, the CDR3 is TGTGCCAGCAGCCCGGACAGGGGCTACAATGAGCAGTTCTTC. It encodes CASSPDRGYNEQFF.